This TCR beta chain was profiled in a study of T cell responses to AZD1222 COVID-19 vaccine. General study points: Spike-specific TCR breadth and depth both grew after two AZD1222 doses. Sampled repertoires all dated from after the peak T cell response.

On this clone: Its antigen remains unidentified.

Assay: immunoSEQ multiplex PCR; the TCRdb copy retains only in-frame clones and omits some. The sample has around 99,000 clones; around nine tenths are singletons. The sequenced sample was peripheral blood, obtained on day 0 of AZD1222 vaccination. The TCR originated in an adult in good health.

CDR3: CSVDNRGGDGYTF. DNA for the CDR3: TGCAGCGTTGACAACAGGGGAGGGGATGGCTACACCTTC. The rearrangement links TRBV29-1 to TRBJ1-2; 7 positions agree with TRBD1. CDR1 is SQVTM, CDR2 ANQGSEA, per germline. Trimming at V came to 3 bases and at J to 6 bases, leaving 7 bases not matched to a gene. The CDR3 runs to 13 residues.